This T cell receptor beta chain was recorded in a study of blood T cell repertoires in COVID-19 (dated by TCRdb to the early 2020s). For the wider study: ImmuneRACE Cohort 3 recovered participants were defined by two consecutive negative NP/OP PCR tests, healthcare professional clearance, or symptom resolution. Deeply sampled blood TCRbeta repertoires from subjects exposed to, actively infected with, or recovered from COVID-19 were included in the dataset. Where available, HLA class I and class II types were obtained from metadata supplied by the sample provider rather than from assay-based typing. The samples were drawn from the first 160 participants of the ongoing ImmuneRACE study and from 1,254 subjects provided by 6 global collaborators. The sample metadata nearly always contained a de-identified subject ID, COVID-19 status, age in years and sex. The material from the prospective study consisted of cDNA or gDNA derived from T cells, B-cell-depleted T cells, or PBMCs. Samples covering the acute and convalescent phases of COVID-19 were provided by collaborators in the United States, Italy and Spain. The repertoires were released in a freely available public database meant as a resource for research on the immune response to SARS-CoV-2.

Enrolling through a virtual design, the prospective study's participants ranged in age from roughly 18 to 100 years and lived across 20 to 30 United States geographic areas. In the prospective study, participants were assigned to cohorts based on the clinical history participants reported in a screening survey and a study questionnaire. Each participant in the prospective study had whole blood, serum and a nasopharyngeal or oropharyngeal swab collected by mobile phlebotomists. Additional blood draws and questionnaires over a roughly two-month period could optionally be provided by prospective study participants. Blood samples from the prospective study were shipped frozen or at room temperature prior to DNA extraction. Overall results and qualifications from the work: The amount of clinical and demographic metadata varied by source and participant and was provided uncurated.

Deletion took 3 bases off V and 0 bases off J, with a span of 9 bases between the germline ends. Via the germline V gene (reference sequence), CDR1 is MNHEY and CDR2 SMNVEV. Its CDR3 holds 15 amino acids, cysteine through phenylalanine. The sequence is cut down to CDR3 DNA, 45 bases in frame from base 1. Turning to this clone: Its antigen is currently not known. Per-base qualities were not stored, and no clone one base away is much larger.

TCRbeta CDR3 regions were amplified from genomic DNA using the immunoSEQ Assay, a bias-controlled multiplex PCR. The authors' analysis ran thus. The number of nucleated cells in each sample was estimated by amplification of reference gene primers within the assay. Sequence reads were collapsed and filtered to measure the absolute abundance of every unique TCRbeta CDR3 rearrangement. For each sample, productive Simpson clonality was calculated as the square root of Simpson's diversity index over productive rearrangements. Imported from immuneACCESS, the table was reduced by TCRdb to in-frame sequences with V and J called. These copies leave out some clones; in studies compared against another copy, an unresolved V gene accounts for under half, and the cause of the remainder is not known. V and J calls and clone size follow that table, whereas D and trimming were derived from the DNA. For this sample there are a few hundred thousand clones; about 90% appear just once. About 2.1% of the sample is taken by the ten largest.

The sequence joins TRBV27 to TRBJ2-1; the D gene identity is not certain. Material: PBMCs or T cells enriched from blood (not recorded which). The source of this sequence is a man in his forties in a cohort exposed to, infected with or recovered from COVID-19 (not recorded which). This receptor carries the CDR3 CASSLRVSSYNEQFF. The nucleotide sequence reads TGTGCCAGCAGTTTGCGTGTAAGCTCCTACAATGAGCAGTTCTTC.